Sequencing of this T cell receptor (beta chain) was carried out in a study of shared clonotypes between healthy human individuals. Study as a whole: Three CD4 naive, three CD4 memory, two CD8 naive and one CD8 memory plate were used per donor.

Data came from immunoSEQ multiplex PCR; TCRdb stores just in-frame clones and leaves some out. The data contain approximately 2.5 million clones, 80% to 95% of them seen just once; the ten biggest clones take up roughly 0.36%. In germline, CDR1 is SGHRS, CDR2 YFSETQ. This CDR3 region has 20 residues. Trimming left V 1 base short and J 0 bases short, with 20 bases between. Only Caucasian adults living in Nashville, Tennessee made up the donor group. A split of CD4+ cells into CD45RA+ naive and CD45RA-negative memory subsets was performed. The sequence came from a man aged 18 to 29 in good health. Some clones in this sample may be carry-over from other donors' samples. The sequencing input was naive CD4+ T cells from PBMCs. The subset is: CD45RA+ positively selected. V is TRBV5-1 and J is TRBJ1-6, with D possibly being TRBD1 (5 bases). The CDR3 nucleotides are TGCGCCAGCAGCTTGTCGGCGGTAGTGGCGGGGCGCTCCTATAATTCACCCCTCCACTTT. Translated: CASSLSAVVAGRSYNSPLHF.